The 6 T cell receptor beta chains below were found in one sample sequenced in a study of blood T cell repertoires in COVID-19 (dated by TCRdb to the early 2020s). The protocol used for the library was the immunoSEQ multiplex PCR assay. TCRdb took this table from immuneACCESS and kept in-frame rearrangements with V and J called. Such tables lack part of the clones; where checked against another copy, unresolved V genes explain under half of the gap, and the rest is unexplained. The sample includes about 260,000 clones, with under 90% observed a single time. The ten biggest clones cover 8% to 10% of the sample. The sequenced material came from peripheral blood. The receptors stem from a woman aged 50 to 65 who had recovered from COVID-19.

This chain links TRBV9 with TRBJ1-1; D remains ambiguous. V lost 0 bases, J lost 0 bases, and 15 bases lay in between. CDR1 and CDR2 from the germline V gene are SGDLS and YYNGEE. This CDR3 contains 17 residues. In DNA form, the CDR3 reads TGTGCCAGCAGCGTAGGATTCGTCAGTGAAATGAACACTGAAGCTTTCTTT. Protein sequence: CASSVGFVSEMNTEAFF.

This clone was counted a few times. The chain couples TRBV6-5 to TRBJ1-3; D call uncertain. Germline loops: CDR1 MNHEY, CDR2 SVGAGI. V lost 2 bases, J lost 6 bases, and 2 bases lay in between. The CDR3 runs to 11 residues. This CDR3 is CASSYQNTIYF. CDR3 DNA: TGTGCCAGCAGTTACCAAAACACCATATATTTT.

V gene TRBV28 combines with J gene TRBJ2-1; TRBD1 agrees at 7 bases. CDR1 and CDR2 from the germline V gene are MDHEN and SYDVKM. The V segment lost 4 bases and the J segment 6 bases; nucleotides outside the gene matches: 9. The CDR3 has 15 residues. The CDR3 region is CASSSSSQGSNEQFF. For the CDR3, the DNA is TGTGCCAGCAGTTCCTCATCACAGGGGAGCAATGAGCAGTTCTTC.

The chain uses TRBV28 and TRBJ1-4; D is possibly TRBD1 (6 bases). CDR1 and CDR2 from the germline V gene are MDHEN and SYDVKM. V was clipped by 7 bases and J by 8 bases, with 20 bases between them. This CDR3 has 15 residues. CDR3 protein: CASTQGGARYEKLFF. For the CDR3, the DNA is TGTGCCAGCACCCAAGGGGGGGCGCGATACGAAAAACTGTTTTTT.

The chain's CDR3 is CASSFTTGDPNYGYTF. CDR3 nucleotides: TGCGCCAGCAGCTTTACGACAGGGGACCCTAACTATGGCTACACCTTC. The J gene is TRBJ1-2, the V gene TRBV4-3, with 8 bases identical to TRBD1. Germline V gives CDR1 LGHNA, CDR2 YSLEER. J gave up 0 bases and V 5 bases, and 8 bases lay outside the gene matches. CDR3 length: 16 residues.

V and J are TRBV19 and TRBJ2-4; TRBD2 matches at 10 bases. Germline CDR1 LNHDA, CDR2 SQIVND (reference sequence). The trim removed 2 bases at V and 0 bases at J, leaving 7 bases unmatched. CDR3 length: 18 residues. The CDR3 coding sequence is TGTGCCAGTAGTATAATAGCGGGGGGATACACAGCCAAAAACATTCAGTACTTC. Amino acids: CASSIIAGGYTAKNIQYF.